This T cell receptor beta chain was obtained from a study of blood T cell repertoires in COVID-19. For the study at large: T cells, B-cell-depleted T cells, or PBMCs provided the cDNA or gDNA that served as material.

CDR1 is ENHRY, CDR2 SYGVKD, per germline. V was trimmed by 3 bases and J by 1 base, leaving 9 bases between them. The CDR3 runs to 14 residues. Sequenced by immunoSEQ multiplex PCR; TCRdb stores in-frame clones only, minus some. Among approximately 75,000 clones, over 75% were seen once, and the ten largest hold 6% to 7.5%. The chain links TRBV10-3 to TRBJ1-1, with D possibly being TRBD1 (5 bases). Sequencing was done on a sample of peripheral blood. This TCR came from a human donor in a cohort sampled during active COVID-19. CDR3 sequence: CAISDRRGNTEAFF. DNA for the CDR3: TGTGCCATCAGTGATAGAAGGGGGAACACTGAAGCTTTCTTT.